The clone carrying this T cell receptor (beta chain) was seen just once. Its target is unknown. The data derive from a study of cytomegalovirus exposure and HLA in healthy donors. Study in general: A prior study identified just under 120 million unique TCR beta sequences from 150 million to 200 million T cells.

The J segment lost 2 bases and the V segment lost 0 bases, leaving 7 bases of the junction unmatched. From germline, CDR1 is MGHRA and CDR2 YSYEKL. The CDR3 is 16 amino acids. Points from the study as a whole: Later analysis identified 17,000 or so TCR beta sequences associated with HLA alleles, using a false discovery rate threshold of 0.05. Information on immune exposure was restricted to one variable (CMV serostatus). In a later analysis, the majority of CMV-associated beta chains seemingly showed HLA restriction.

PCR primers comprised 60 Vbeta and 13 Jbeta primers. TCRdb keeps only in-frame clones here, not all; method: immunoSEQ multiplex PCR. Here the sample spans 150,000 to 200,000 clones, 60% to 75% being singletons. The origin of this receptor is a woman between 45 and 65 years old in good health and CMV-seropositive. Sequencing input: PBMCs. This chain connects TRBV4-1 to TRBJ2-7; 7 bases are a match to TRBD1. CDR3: CASSQDHRQGAYEQYF. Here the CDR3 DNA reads TGCGCCAGCAGCCAAGATCACAGACAGGGCGCCTACGAGCAGTACTTC.